The rows below give T cell receptor beta chains drawn from one sample of a study of cytotoxic CD8 clonotypes in ibrutinib-treated CLL. The data were produced by immunoSEQ multiplex PCR, yet TCRdb's version contains in-frame clones alone and is incomplete. Of roughly 130,000 clones in the sample, about four fifths are singletons; the top ten hold roughly 13%. This specimen was PBMCs, taken after 12 months of ibrutinib treatment. The receptors originated from a human donor with chronic lymphocytic leukemia. Both conserved end residues are part of each CDR3. Fields, in order: D gene, J gene, clone size, V gene, CDR3 DNA, CDR3 protein. The D gene is left open where the match is weak. Clone size is not always given. Where it is, it says once, few, many or a class for expanded clones.

d_gene: .; j_gene: TRBJ2-7; abundance: .; v_gene: TRBV19; CDR3nt: TGTGCCAGTAGTATAATCCCGGGACAACGGGTTTACGAGCAGTACTTC; CDR3aa: CASSIIPGQRVYEQYF
d_gene: .; j_gene: TRBJ1-4; abundance: once; v_gene: TRBV25-1; CDR3nt: TGTGCCAGCAGTGAGGCTCCGTCAGGGAATGAAAAACTGTTTTTT; CDR3aa: CASSEAPSGNEKLFF
d_gene: .; j_gene: TRBJ2-1; abundance: .; v_gene: TRBV7-2; CDR3nt: TGTGCCAGCAGCCTGGCAGGGGTCTACAATGAGCAGTTCTTC; CDR3aa: CASSLAGVYNEQFF
d_gene: .; j_gene: TRBJ2-5; abundance: .; v_gene: TRBV28; CDR3nt: TGTGCCATCACTACCTCCGGGGGCGGTGAGACCCAGTACTTC; CDR3aa: CAITTSGGGETQYF
d_gene: .; j_gene: TRBJ2-7; abundance: .; v_gene: TRBV6-6; CDR3nt: TGTGCCAGCAGCCAAACTACCTACGAGCAGTACTTC; CDR3aa: CASSQTTYEQYF
d_gene: TRBD2; j_gene: TRBJ2-5; abundance: .; v_gene: TRBV11-2; CDR3nt: TGTGCCAGCAGCTTAGGACTAGCGGGAGAAAGAGAGACCCAGTACTTC; CDR3aa: CASSLGLAGERETQYF
d_gene: .; j_gene: TRBJ1-4; abundance: .; v_gene: TRBV4-1; CDR3nt: TGCGCCAGCAGCCAAGGGCAGCCCTACACTAATGAAAAACTGTTTTTT; CDR3aa: CASSQGQPYTNEKLFF
d_gene: .; j_gene: TRBJ2-3; abundance: .; v_gene: TRBV27; CDR3nt: TGTGCCAGCGCCCCTAGGCGGTCTAGCACAGATACGCAGTATTTT; CDR3aa: CASAPRRSSTDTQYF
d_gene: .; j_gene: TRBJ1-1; abundance: .; v_gene: TRBV4-1; CDR3nt: TGCGCCAGCAGCCAAAACTCCTTGGCCATTGAAGCTTTCTTT; CDR3aa: CASSQNSLAIEAFF
d_gene: .; j_gene: TRBJ2-2; abundance: .; v_gene: TRBV4-3; CDR3nt: TGCGCCAGCAGCCAAGTGGGCGGTTCGAACACCGGGGAGCTGTTTTTT; CDR3aa: CASSQVGGSNTGELFF
d_gene: TRBD1; j_gene: TRBJ1-2; abundance: .; v_gene: TRBV7-2; CDR3nt: TGTGCCAGCAGCCACGGACAGGGGAGCGGCTACACCTTC; CDR3aa: CASSHGQGSGYTF
d_gene: TRBD2; j_gene: TRBJ2-1; abundance: .; v_gene: TRBV27; CDR3nt: TGTGCCAGCAGGGGGATAGCGGGAGTCAATGAGCAGTTCTTC; CDR3aa: CASRGIAGVNEQFF
d_gene: .; j_gene: TRBJ2-1; abundance: .; v_gene: TRBV9; CDR3nt: TGTGCCAGCAGCGTACGGGGGAGCTCCTACAATGAGCAGTTCTTC; CDR3aa: CASSVRGSSYNEQFF
d_gene: TRBD1; j_gene: TRBJ2-7; abundance: .; v_gene: TRBV9; CDR3nt: TGTGCCAGCAGAGGACAGGGACCCCAGCAGTACTTC; CDR3aa: CASRGQGPQQYF
d_gene: TRBD1; j_gene: TRBJ1-2; abundance: .; v_gene: TRBV7-8; CDR3nt: TGTGCCAGCAGCACTCGGACAGGGGAGGGCGGCTACACCTTC; CDR3aa: CASSTRTGEGGYTF
d_gene: TRBD1; j_gene: TRBJ2-1; abundance: once; v_gene: TRBV7-9; CDR3nt: TGTGCCAGCAACAAAGGACAGGGGGAATATAACAATGAGCAGTTCTTC; CDR3aa: CASNKGQGEYNNEQFF
d_gene: TRBD2; j_gene: TRBJ2-3; abundance: .; v_gene: TRBV4-3; CDR3nt: TGCGCCAGCAGCCAAGATTCTACCAGCGGGAGGGGGCCAGATACGCAGTATTTT; CDR3aa: CASSQDSTSGRGPDTQYF
d_gene: .; j_gene: TRBJ2-2; abundance: few; v_gene: TRBV18; CDR3nt: TGTGCCAGCTCACCGGTAGTTACCGGGGAGCTGTTTTTT; CDR3aa: CASSPVVTGELFF
d_gene: TRBD1; j_gene: TRBJ1-2; abundance: .; v_gene: TRBV9; CDR3nt: TGTGCCAGCAGTGCTGGGACAGGTCGATCCTATGGCTACACCTTC; CDR3aa: CASSAGTGRSYGYTF
d_gene: TRBD2; j_gene: TRBJ2-7; abundance: .; v_gene: TRBV10-1; CDR3nt: TGCGCCAGCCCTAGCGGGAGGGCCTACGAGCAGTACTTC; CDR3aa: CASPSGRAYEQYF
d_gene: .; j_gene: TRBJ2-3; abundance: .; v_gene: TRBV6-6; CDR3nt: TGTGCCAGCATTGGCAACACAGATACGCAGTATTTT; CDR3aa: CASIGNTDTQYF
d_gene: TRBD1; j_gene: TRBJ1-3; abundance: few; v_gene: TRBV4-2; CDR3nt: TGTGCCAGCAGCCAAGGACAGGGGGCTGGAAACACCATATATTTT; CDR3aa: CASSQGQGAGNTIYF
d_gene: .; j_gene: TRBJ2-3; abundance: .; v_gene: TRBV18; CDR3nt: TGTGCCAGCTCACCACGGCAGGGAGTCACAGATACGCAGTATTTT; CDR3aa: CASSPRQGVTDTQYF
d_gene: .; j_gene: TRBJ2-7; abundance: .; v_gene: TRBV7-9; CDR3nt: TGTGCCAGCAGCCCGACTCAGTTGGGCACCTACGAGCAGTACTTC; CDR3aa: CASSPTQLGTYEQYF
d_gene: TRBD2; j_gene: TRBJ2-7; abundance: .; v_gene: TRBV9; CDR3nt: TGTGCCAGCAGCGCCGAGGTGGGACTAGCCGGCGAGCAGTACTTC; CDR3aa: CASSAEVGLAGEQYF
d_gene: .; j_gene: TRBJ2-3; abundance: .; v_gene: TRBV7-2; CDR3nt: TGTGCCAGCAGCTTGGGGACCACAGCAGATACGCAGTATTTT; CDR3aa: CASSLGTTADTQYF
d_gene: .; j_gene: TRBJ2-3; abundance: .; v_gene: TRBV29-1; CDR3nt: TGCAGCGTTACCCCCGTCGGAGATACGCAGTATTTT; CDR3aa: CSVTPVGDTQYF
d_gene: .; j_gene: TRBJ2-7; abundance: .; v_gene: TRBV7-2; CDR3nt: TGTGCCAGCAGCCTCTTATCCGCGGCCAGCTCCTACGAGCAGTACTTC; CDR3aa: CASSLLSAASSYEQYF
d_gene: TRBD1; j_gene: TRBJ2-2; abundance: .; v_gene: TRBV5-4; CDR3nt: TGTGCCAGCAGCGGGGACAGGGGTTACACCGGGGAGCTGTTTTTT; CDR3aa: CASSGDRGYTGELFF
d_gene: TRBD2; j_gene: TRBJ2-7; abundance: .; v_gene: TRBV6-5; CDR3nt: TGTGCCAGCAGTTACCTCAGGCTAGCGGGAGTCGAGCAGTACTTC; CDR3aa: CASSYLRLAGVEQYF
d_gene: .; j_gene: TRBJ2-6; abundance: .; v_gene: TRBV5-6; CDR3nt: TGTGCCAGCAGCTTGCAAGTCTCTGGGGCCAACGTCCTGACTTTC; CDR3aa: CASSLQVSGANVLTF
d_gene: TRBD1; j_gene: TRBJ1-2; abundance: few; v_gene: TRBV4-3; CDR3nt: TGCGCCAGCAGCCCGGGACAGGCCATAAACTATGGCTACACCTTC; CDR3aa: CASSPGQAINYGYTF
d_gene: .; j_gene: TRBJ2-7; abundance: .; v_gene: TRBV7-2; CDR3nt: TGTGCCAGCAGCCGGGGGAGAGAAACCTACGAGCAGTACTTC; CDR3aa: CASSRGRETYEQYF
d_gene: .; j_gene: TRBJ1-5; abundance: once; v_gene: TRBV6-7; CDR3nt: TGTGCCAGCAGTTATTCCTACTCAACGGGTGATCAGCCCCAGCATTTT; CDR3aa: CASSYSYSTGDQPQHF
d_gene: TRBD2; j_gene: TRBJ2-3; abundance: .; v_gene: TRBV5-1; CDR3nt: TGCGCCAGCAGCGCCCGGACTAGCGGGAGAGGTGCAGATACGCAGTATTTT; CDR3aa: CASSARTSGRGADTQYF
d_gene: TRBD1; j_gene: TRBJ2-3; abundance: once; v_gene: TRBV7-8; CDR3nt: TGTGCCTCCCAAAGACAGGGGACCAGCACAGATACGCAGTATTTT; CDR3aa: CASQRQGTSTDTQYF
d_gene: .; j_gene: TRBJ2-2; abundance: .; v_gene: TRBV11-2; CDR3nt: TGTGCCAGCAGACCCGGCGGCGGAACGGGCAGGGAGCTGTTTTTT; CDR3aa: CASRPGGGTGRELFF
d_gene: .; j_gene: TRBJ2-7; abundance: .; v_gene: TRBV19; CDR3nt: TGTGCCAGTAGCAGTAGGTGGGACGAGCAGTACTTC; CDR3aa: CASSSRWDEQYF
d_gene: .; j_gene: TRBJ2-1; abundance: .; v_gene: TRBV6-6; CDR3nt: TGTGCCAGCAGTTACGGTTGGCAGGGCAATGAGCAGTTCTTC; CDR3aa: CASSYGWQGNEQFF
d_gene: TRBD2; j_gene: TRBJ2-6; abundance: few; v_gene: TRBV14; CDR3nt: TGTGCCAGCAGCCGAGCGGGAGCCGTCTCTGGGGCCAACGTCCTGACTTTC; CDR3aa: CASSRAGAVSGANVLTF
d_gene: .; j_gene: TRBJ1-2; abundance: .; v_gene: TRBV5-6; CDR3nt: TGTGCCAGCAGCCCTGTCGGGGGGAACTATGGCTACACCTTC; CDR3aa: CASSPVGGNYGYTF
d_gene: .; j_gene: TRBJ1-4; abundance: .; v_gene: TRBV4-1; CDR3nt: TGCGCCAGCAGCCACCAGACGGTGGTGATGTCGGAAAAACTGTTTTTT; CDR3aa: CASSHQTVVMSEKLFF
d_gene: .; j_gene: TRBJ2-7; abundance: .; v_gene: TRBV28; CDR3nt: TGTGCCAGCAGTTTGTTGGGGACAAGGGCATCCTACGAGCAGTACTTC; CDR3aa: CASSLLGTRASYEQYF
d_gene: .; j_gene: TRBJ2-3; abundance: .; v_gene: TRBV11-2; CDR3nt: TGTGCCAGCAGCCCCGGGACGATGCCCACAGATACGCAGTATTTT; CDR3aa: CASSPGTMPTDTQYF
d_gene: .; j_gene: TRBJ2-1; abundance: .; v_gene: TRBV28; CDR3nt: TGTGCCAGCAGGTCGACCAACGACAATGAGCAGTTCTTC; CDR3aa: CASRSTNDNEQFF
d_gene: TRBD1; j_gene: TRBJ1-2; abundance: .; v_gene: TRBV27; CDR3nt: TGTGCCAGCAGCACCAACAGGGGGTTTGGCTACACCTTC; CDR3aa: CASSTNRGFGYTF
d_gene: .; j_gene: TRBJ2-3; abundance: .; v_gene: TRBV5-1; CDR3nt: TGCGCCAGCAGCCTAGGGGAGTCCACAGATACGCAGTATTTT; CDR3aa: CASSLGESTDTQYF
d_gene: TRBD1; j_gene: TRBJ2-2; abundance: .; v_gene: TRBV27; CDR3nt: TGTGCCAGCAGTTTAAGTCCACAGGGGTGGACCGGGGAGCTGTTTTTT; CDR3aa: CASSLSPQGWTGELFF
d_gene: .; j_gene: TRBJ1-1; abundance: few; v_gene: TRBV18; CDR3nt: TGTGCCAGCTCACCAGCTGCAAACACTGAAGCTTTCTTT; CDR3aa: CASSPAANTEAFF
d_gene: .; j_gene: TRBJ2-2; abundance: .; v_gene: TRBV7-9; CDR3nt: TGTGCCAGCAGCTTTAGCGGTTGGGGGGACACCGGGGAGCTGTTTTTT; CDR3aa: CASSFSGWGDTGELFF
d_gene: TRBD1; j_gene: TRBJ2-7; abundance: .; v_gene: TRBV6-4; CDR3nt: TGTGCCAGCAGTGACGACAGGGGACGCGAGCAGTACTTC; CDR3aa: CASSDDRGREQYF
d_gene: TRBD2; j_gene: TRBJ2-1; abundance: .; v_gene: TRBV5-8; CDR3nt: TGCGGGGGGACTAGCGGGACCGGGGAATCTGGTCAGTTCTTC; CDR3aa: CGGTSGTGESGQFF
d_gene: TRBD2; j_gene: TRBJ2-1; abundance: .; v_gene: TRBV7-3; CDR3nt: TGTGCCAGCAGCTTATCCCCCAGCGGGAAAGGCGGTAGCGATGAGCAGTTCTTC; CDR3aa: CASSLSPSGKGGSDEQFF
d_gene: .; j_gene: TRBJ1-2; abundance: .; v_gene: TRBV4-3; CDR3nt: TGCGCCAGCAGCTCCCTCAATGAGAGACACTATGGCTACACCTTC; CDR3aa: CASSSLNERHYGYTF
d_gene: .; j_gene: TRBJ1-1; abundance: .; v_gene: TRBV5-6; CDR3nt: TGTGCCAGCAGCTTCCGGGTAGCTGAAGCTTTCTTT; CDR3aa: CASSFRVAEAFF
d_gene: .; j_gene: TRBJ1-3; abundance: few; v_gene: TRBV9; CDR3nt: TGTGCCAGCAGCGCAGGTAGTCCTAGCTCTGGAAACACCATATATTTT; CDR3aa: CASSAGSPSSGNTIYF
d_gene: .; j_gene: TRBJ2-1; abundance: .; v_gene: TRBV10-3; CDR3nt: TGTGCCATCAGCAATACCCGGGCCCACAATGAGCAGTTCTTC; CDR3aa: CAISNTRAHNEQFF
d_gene: .; j_gene: TRBJ2-5; abundance: .; v_gene: TRBV5-1; CDR3nt: TGCGCCAGCAGCTTGGAGGGTTTGGGAGAGACCCAGTACTTC; CDR3aa: CASSLEGLGETQYF
d_gene: TRBD2; j_gene: TRBJ2-4; abundance: few; v_gene: TRBV7-3; CDR3nt: TGTGCCAGCAGCTTAGCGGGAGGCCAAGCCAAAAACATTCAGTACTTC; CDR3aa: CASSLAGGQAKNIQYF